These 27 T cell receptor beta chains were sequenced from one sample in a study of blood T cells in healthy people across ages. It was with a sample-barcoded 5' primer and a J-beta primer mix that a second PCR of about 6 to 12 cycles was run. MiXCR, applied by TCRdb to the 5' RACE reads, yields one record per CDR3 protein. This table holds hundreds of thousands of distinct CDR3 sequences, over 20% found once. The sequencing input was blood. All receptors come from a man aged 70 or older in good health.

This clonotype was observed a handful of times. V gene TRBV20-1 combines with J gene TRBJ2-5, with TRBD1 as a possible D gene (5 bases). CDR3 length equals 12 residues. Looked up from germline, CDR1 is DFQATT and CDR2 is SNEGSKA (reference sequence). Trimming took off 3 bases at V and 3 bases at J, with 8 bases between the two ends. The CDR3 here is CSASLGEETQYF. The CDR3 coding sequence is TGCAGTGCTAGCCTAGGGGAAGAGACCCAGTACTTC.

This clonotype has just a few counts. The rearrangement uses TRBV29-1 and TRBJ2-5; 8 bases fit TRBD2. Germline loops: CDR1 SQVTM, CDR2 ANQGSEA. The V segment lost 3 bases and the J segment 3 bases; nucleotides outside the gene matches: 9. This CDR3 is built from 15 residues. The CDR3 region is CSVDMSLRGEETQYF. CDR3 in DNA: TGCAGCGTTGATATGTCGTTGCGGGGGGAAGAGACCCAGTACTTC.

This chain uses TRBV5-5 with TRBJ2-5, with TRBD2 identical over 8 bases. Looked up from germline, CDR1 is SGHKS and CDR2 is YYEKEE (reference sequence). CDR3 length: 14 residues. The trim removed 1 base at V and 11 bases at J, leaving 10 bases unmatched. DNA of the CDR3: TGTGCCAGCAGCTTGCCGGGAAGAGCGGGAGAGCAGTACTTC. Residues: CASSLPGRAGEQYF.

The chain is built from TRBV6-1 and TRBJ2-5; D is ambiguous. The end of the DNA fits TRBJ2-7 better, so the J call may be wrong. The CDR3 totals 13 residues. Germline lookup yields CDR1 MNHNS and CDR2 SASEGT. CDR3 sequence: CASSESSPYEQYF. The CDR3 bases are TGTGCCAGCAGTGAATCGAGCCCCTACGAGCAGTACTTC.

CDR3 in amino acids: CSASGRGFGTDTQYF. CDR3 coding DNA: TGCAGTGCTAGCGGGAGGGGGTTCGGTACAGATACGCAGTATTTT. This chain joins TRBV20-1 and TRBJ2-3, with 8 nucleotides matching TRBD2. The CDR3 extends over 15 amino acids. Germline V gene sequence: CDR1 DFQATT, CDR2 SNEGSKA (reference sequence). V shed 3 bases and J 3 bases; nucleotides not matched to a gene: 8.

This clonotype turned up a few times. The chain combines TRBV12-3 or TRBV12-4 with TRBJ1-5; 9 nucleotides agree with TRBD1. V gave up 3 bases and J gave up 5 bases; unmatched junction bases: 2. The CDR3 length is 14 residues. CDR3 coding DNA: TGTGCCAGCAGTTTTGGACAGGGGCATCAGCCCCAGCATTTT. Protein sequence: CASSFGQGHQPQHF.

The rearrangement links TRBV20-1 to TRBJ2-3, with TRBD2 matching over 13 bases. After removal of 0 bases from V and 10 bases from J, the junction contained 10 bases not matched to a gene. CDR3 length: 16 residues. The germline CDR1 and CDR2 sequences are DFQATT and SNEGSKA (reference sequence). The CDR3 region is CSARDMTSGRHPAQYF. DNA for the CDR3: TGCAGTGCTAGAGATATGACTAGCGGGAGGCATCCAGCGCAGTATTTT.

This clonotype has more than one count but fewer than ten. CDR3 coding DNA: TGTGCCAGCAGCTTAGTTCGCTATAGCAATCAGCCCCAGCATTTT. Residues: CASSLVRYSNQPQHF. This chain connects TRBV7-2 to TRBJ1-5; unclear D gene. Germline CDR1 and CDR2: SGHTA and FQGNSA. The V end was cut by 1 base, the J end by 0 bases, with 7 bases between. This CDR3 has 15 residues.

This chain joins TRBV19 and TRBJ1-4; D is ambiguous. Germline assignment: CDR1 LNHDA and CDR2 SQIVND (reference sequence). Trimming left V 7 bases short and J 6 bases short, with 9 bases between. This CDR3 has 12 residues. CDR3 protein: CASTGSDEKLFF. As DNA, the CDR3 is TGTGCCAGTACCGGGTCAGATGAAAAACTGTTTTTT.

The gene calls are TRBV20-1 and TRBJ2-7, with TRBD2 matching over 8 bases. The J segment lost 2 bases and the V segment lost 6 bases, leaving 9 bases of the junction unmatched. There are 14 residues in the CDR3. Germline values: CDR1 DFQATT, CDR2 SNEGSKA (reference sequence). The CDR3 DNA follows: TGCAGTGCCACCATGCTAGCGGGCCCCTACGAGCAGTACTTC. This translates into CSATMLAGPYEQYF.

In its sample, this clonotype was seen many times. The chain joins TRBV27 to TRBJ2-5, with D hard to call. The CDR3 consists of 15 residues. V was pared by 6 bases and J by 4 bases, with 18 bases between. Germline V lookup: CDR1 MNHEY, CDR2 SMNVEV (reference sequence). The CDR3 is CASSSKTPKGETQYF. CDR3 bases: TGTGCCAGCAGCTCAAAGACGCCCAAGGGAGAGACCCAGTACTTC.

V gene TRBV4-2 combines with J gene TRBJ2-5; D perhaps matches TRBD2 (6 bases). The end of the DNA aligns better with TRBJ2-1, so the J call may be wrong. The length of the CDR3 is 16 residues. From germline, CDR1 is LGHNA and CDR2 YNFKEQ. CDR3 DNA sequence: TGTGCCAGCAGCCAAGATTCAGAGGGAGGTCGGGATGAGCAGTTCTTC. Translating gives CASSQDSEGGRDEQFF.

This clonotype was recorded once. V usage is TRBV28 and J usage is TRBJ2-7, with TRBD1 identical over 7 bases. The CDR3 sequence is 19 residues long. The germline gives CDR1 MDHEN, CDR2 SYDVKM. The trim removed 4 bases at V and 0 bases at J, leaving 18 bases unmatched. The chain's CDR3 is CASSSFAGTENLSSYEQYF. Written as DNA, the CDR3 is TGTGCCAGCAGTTCATTCGCCGGGACAGAGAATTTAAGCTCCTACGAGCAGTACTTC.

This clonotype has just a few counts. J is TRBJ1-2 and V is TRBV20-1; 8 bases are shared with TRBD1. The CDR3 covers 14 residues. Germline trimming cut 1 base from V and 4 bases from J; bases unmatched to any gene: 5. The germline V gene has CDR1 DFQATT and CDR2 SNEGSKA (reference sequence). The CDR3, as DNA: TGCAGTGCTAGAGCAGGGGGCCAGGGCTATGGCTACACCTTC. It codes for CSARAGGQGYGYTF.

This clonotype has more than one count but fewer than ten. The V call is TRBV24-1, the J call TRBJ2-1; 8 nucleotides align to TRBD2. The J segment lost 10 bases and the V segment lost 3 bases, leaving 4 bases of the junction unmatched. CDR1 is KGHDR, CDR2 SFDVKD, per germline. There are 13 residues in the CDR3. The CDR3, as DNA: TGTGCCACCAGTGATCGACTAGCGCTAGAGCAGTTCTTC. Translated, it gives CATSDRLALEQFF.

The chain uses TRBV6-6 and TRBJ2-5, with D unresolved. Germline loops: CDR1 MNHNY, CDR2 SVGAGI (reference sequence). V dropped 6 bases and J dropped 4 bases, with 6 bases sitting between them. CDR3 length equals 11 residues. CDR3 coding DNA: TGTGCCAGCAGACGCCTAGAGACCCAGTACTTC. It specifies CASRRLETQYF.

CDR3: CASRIHRDRDTYTDTQYF. The DNA for the CDR3 is TGCGCCAGCAGAATTCACCGGGACAGGGACACGTACACAGATACGCAGTATTTT. This rearrangement joins TRBV5-1 to TRBJ2-3; 9 nucleotides align to TRBD1. Unmatched junction bases numbered 15, after V lost 5 bases and J lost 2 bases. The CDR3 covers 18 residues. Germline lookup yields CDR1 SGHRS and CDR2 YFSETQ.

This chain connects TRBV6-6 to TRBJ2-3; the D gene is possibly TRBD1 (6 bases). Germline V gene lookup returns CDR1 MNHNY and CDR2 SVGAGI (reference sequence). The CDR3 has 16 residues. The V end was cut by 6 bases, the J end by 2 bases, with 18 bases between. The CDR3 reads CASRKGVTYLTDTQYF. For the CDR3, the DNA is TGTGCCAGCAGAAAGGGGGTCACCTACCTCACAGATACGCAGTATTTT.

This clonotype was recorded a few times. V is TRBV4-1 and J is TRBJ1-2; 10 nucleotides match TRBD1. From germline, CDR1 is MGHRA and CDR2 YSYEKL. This CDR3 contains 18 residues. V lost 0 bases to trimming and J lost 7 bases; unmatched junction nucleotides: 14. CDR3 sequence: CASSQDKGPGTGDAGYTF. The CDR3 DNA reads as TGCGCCAGCAGCCAAGATAAGGGACCCGGGACAGGGGACGCTGGCTACACCTTC.

This clonotype was observed a few times. The V and J genes are TRBV20-1 and TRBJ1-4, with TRBD1 as a possible D gene (5 bases). The CDR3 is 13 amino acids. Looked up from germline, CDR1 is DFQATT and CDR2 is SNEGSKA (reference sequence). V dropped 5 bases and J dropped 2 bases, with 9 bases sitting between them. This chain's CDR3 is CSARDLTNEKLFF. CDR3 sequence (DNA): TGCAGTGCTCGGGACCTGACTAATGAAAAACTGTTTTTT.

The chain employs TRBV20-1 and TRBJ2-1; TRBD2 agrees at 9 bases. The CDR3 runs to 14 residues. The V segment lost 2 bases and the J segment 2 bases; nucleotides outside the gene matches: 1. Germline loops: CDR1 DFQATT, CDR2 SNEGSKA (reference sequence). CDR3 region: CSARSSGTYNEQFF. CDR3 DNA: TGCAGTGCTAGATCTAGCGGGACCTACAATGAGCAGTTCTTC.

This clonotype appeared a few times. The chain couples TRBV20-1 to TRBJ1-4; a weak D match, TRBD1 (5 bases). Germline lookup yields CDR1 DFQATT and CDR2 SNEGSKA (reference sequence). V was shortened by 0 bases and J by 7 bases, with 15 bases between the two germline ends. The CDR3 consists of 15 residues. The CDR3 coding sequence is TGCAGTGCTAGAGATCGGACAACTTGGGGTGAAAAACTGTTTTTT. It translates to CSARDRTTWGEKLFF.

Comments on this clonotype: Compared with germline, one end of the junction differs, possibly owing to a read error. This sequence joins TRBV9 and TRBJ1-2; D may be TRBD1 (6 bases). The germline V gene has CDR1 SGDLS and CDR2 YYNGEE. The CDR3 extends over 15 amino acids. The CDR3: CANSVDQGLSYGYTF. CDR3 DNA sequence: TGTGCCAACAGCGTAGATCAGGGGTTGAGCTATGGCTACACCTTC.

This clonotype has just a few counts. V is TRBV20-1 and J is TRBJ2-1; D assignment may be TRBD1 or TRBD2 (6 bases each). The V end was cut by 0 bases, the J end by 8 bases, with 20 bases between. This CDR3 has 16 residues. The germline V gene has CDR1 DFQATT and CDR2 SNEGSKA (reference sequence). CDR3: CSARDALSGGGHEQFF. DNA of the CDR3: TGCAGTGCTAGAGATGCTTTGAGCGGAGGGGGACATGAGCAGTTCTTC.

In its sample, this clonotype was seen a few times. The CDR3 loop reads CATSRRIPVGTADEKLFF. The CDR3 region has the DNA TGTGCCACCAGCCGCCGAATACCTGTCGGGACAGCAGACGAAAAACTGTTTTTT. The V gene is TRBV15, the J gene TRBJ1-4; TRBD1 aligns across 7 bases. Germline CDR1 reads LNHNV; CDR2 reads YYDKDF (reference sequence). This CDR3 comprises 18 residues. With 5 bases clipped from V and 8 bases from J, the junction kept 20 bases outside the gene matches.

The chain uses TRBV6-1 and TRBJ2-5, with a weak D call TRBD2 (5 bases). Trimming cost V 2 bases and J 5 bases, with 9 bases left between them. Germline CDR1 MNHNS, CDR2 SASEGT. The CDR3 is 13 residues long. The CDR3 bases are TGTGCCAGCAGTGAAACTAGTTGGGAGACCCAGTACTTC. This sequence encodes CASSETSWETQYF.

This clonotype was seen a few times. The chain links TRBV5-1 to TRBJ1-6; 7 nucleotides line up with TRBD1. The CDR3 is 14 residues long. The trim removed 6 bases at V and 5 bases at J, leaving 5 bases unmatched. Germline V gene data show CDR1 as SGHRS and CDR2 as YFSETQ. The CDR3 region is CASNTGVNNSPLHF. In nucleotides, the CDR3 is TGCGCCAGCAACACAGGGGTTAATAATTCACCCCTCCACTTT.